Sequencing of this T cell receptor (beta chain) was carried out in a study of blood T cell repertoires in COVID-19. Across the study: Sample material is recorded as cDNA or gDNA derived from T cells, B-cell-depleted T cells, or PBMCs.

Authors' processing steps: The assay estimated nucleated cells by amplifying reference gene primers. The assay was immunoSEQ multiplex PCR, and TCRdb's table has in-frame clones only and misses some. V and J calls and clone size are copied from that table; D and trimming were computed from the DNA. In the table there are approximately 250,000 clones, roughly 82% of which are singletons. This CDR3 comprises 15 residues. Germline lookup yields CDR1 LNHDA and CDR2 SQIVND (reference sequence). Trimming cost V 3 bases and J 1 base; bases outside gene matches: 3. The chain recombines TRBV19 with TRBJ2-4; the match to TRBD2 covers 7 bases. Sequenced input: peripheral blood. This receptor was obtained from a man aged 40-49 years who had recovered from COVID-19. The CDR3 loop reads CASSMGRVAKNIQYF. The CDR3 coding sequence is TGTGCCAGTAGTATGGGGAGGGTCGCCAAAAACATTCAGTACTTC.